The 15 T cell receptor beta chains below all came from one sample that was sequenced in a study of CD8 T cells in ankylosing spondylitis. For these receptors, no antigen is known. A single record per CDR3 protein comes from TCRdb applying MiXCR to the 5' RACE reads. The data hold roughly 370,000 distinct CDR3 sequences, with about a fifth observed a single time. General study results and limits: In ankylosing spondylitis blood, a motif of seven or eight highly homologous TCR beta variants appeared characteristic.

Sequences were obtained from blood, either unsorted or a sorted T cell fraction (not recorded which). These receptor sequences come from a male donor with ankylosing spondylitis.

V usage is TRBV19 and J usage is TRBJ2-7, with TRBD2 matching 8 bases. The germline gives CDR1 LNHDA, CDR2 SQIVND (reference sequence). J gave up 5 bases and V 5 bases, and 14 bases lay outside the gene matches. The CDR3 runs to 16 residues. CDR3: CASSATAGGLRNEQYF. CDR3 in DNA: TGTGCCAGTAGTGCCACCGCGGGGGGTCTTCGTAACGAGCAGTACTTC.

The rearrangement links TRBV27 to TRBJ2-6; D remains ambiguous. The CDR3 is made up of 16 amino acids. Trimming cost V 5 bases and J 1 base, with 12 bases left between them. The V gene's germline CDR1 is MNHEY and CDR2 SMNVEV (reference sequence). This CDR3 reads CASSPPGRSGANVLTF. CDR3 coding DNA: TGTGCCAGCAGTCCCCCCGGTCGTTCTGGGGCCAACGTCCTGACTTTC. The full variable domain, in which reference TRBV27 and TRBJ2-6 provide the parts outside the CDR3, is EAQVTQNPRYLITVTGKKLTVTCSQNMNHEYMSWYRQDPGLGLRQIYYSMNVEVTDKGDVPEGYKVSRKEKRNFPLILESPSPNQTSLYFCASSPPGRSGANVLTFGAGSRLTVL.

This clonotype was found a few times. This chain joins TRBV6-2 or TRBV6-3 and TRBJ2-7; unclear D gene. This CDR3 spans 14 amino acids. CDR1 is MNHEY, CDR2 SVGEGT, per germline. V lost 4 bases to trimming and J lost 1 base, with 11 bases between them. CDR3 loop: CASSFDLTSYEQYF. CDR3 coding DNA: TGTGCCAGCAGTTTCGACCTGACGTCCTACGAGCAGTACTTC.

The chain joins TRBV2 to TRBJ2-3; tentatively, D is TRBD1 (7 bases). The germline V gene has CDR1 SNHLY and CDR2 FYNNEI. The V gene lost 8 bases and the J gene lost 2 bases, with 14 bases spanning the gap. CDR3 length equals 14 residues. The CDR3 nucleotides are TGTGCCAGCTACCGCGGGACAGCCACAGATACGCAGTATTTT. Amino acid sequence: CASYRGTATDTQYF.

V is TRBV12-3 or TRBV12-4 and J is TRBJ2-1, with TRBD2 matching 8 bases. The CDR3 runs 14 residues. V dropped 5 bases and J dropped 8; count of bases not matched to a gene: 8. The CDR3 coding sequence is TGTGCCAGCAGTATCGGACTAGCATCCGATGAGCAGTTCTTC. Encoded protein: CASSIGLASDEQFF.

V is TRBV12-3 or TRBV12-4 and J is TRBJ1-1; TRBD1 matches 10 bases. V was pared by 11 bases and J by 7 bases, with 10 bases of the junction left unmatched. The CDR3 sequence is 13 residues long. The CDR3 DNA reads TGTGCCGCCACCCCCCGGGACAGGGGTGAAGCTTTCTTT. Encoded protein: CAATPRDRGEAFF.

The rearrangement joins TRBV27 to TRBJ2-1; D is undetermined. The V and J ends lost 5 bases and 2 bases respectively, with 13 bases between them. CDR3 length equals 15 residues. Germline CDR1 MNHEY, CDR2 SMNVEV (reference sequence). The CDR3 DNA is TGTGCCAGCAGTCCAAGGGTCTCAACCTACAATGAGCAGTTCTTC. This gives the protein CASSPRVSTYNEQFF.

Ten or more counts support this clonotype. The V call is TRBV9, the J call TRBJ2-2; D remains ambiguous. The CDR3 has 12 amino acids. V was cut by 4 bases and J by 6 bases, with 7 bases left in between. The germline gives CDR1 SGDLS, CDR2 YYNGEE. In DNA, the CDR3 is TGTGCCAGCAGCCCCCCAGCCGGGGAGCTGTTTTTT. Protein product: CASSPPAGELFF. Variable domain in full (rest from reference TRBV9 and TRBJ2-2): DSGVTQTPKHLITATGQRVTLRCSPRSGDLSVYWYQQSLDQGLQFLIQYYNGEERAKGNILERFSAQQFPDLHSELNLSSLELGDSALYFCASSPPAGELFFGEGSRLTVL.

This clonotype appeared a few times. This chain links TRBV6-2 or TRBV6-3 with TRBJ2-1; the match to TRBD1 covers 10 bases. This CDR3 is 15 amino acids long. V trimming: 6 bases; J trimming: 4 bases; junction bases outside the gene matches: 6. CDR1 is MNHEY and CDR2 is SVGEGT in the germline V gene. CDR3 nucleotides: TGTGCCAGCAGGCAAGGGACAGGGGAGTACAATGAGCAGTTCTTC. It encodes CASRQGTGEYNEQFF.

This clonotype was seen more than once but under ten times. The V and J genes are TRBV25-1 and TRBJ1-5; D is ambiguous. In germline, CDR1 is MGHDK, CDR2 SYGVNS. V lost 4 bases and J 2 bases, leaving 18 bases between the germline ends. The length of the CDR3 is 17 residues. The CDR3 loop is CASSGPGLLGRNQPQHF. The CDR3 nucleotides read TGTGCCAGCAGTGGCCCCGGTCTTTTAGGCCGCAATCAGCCCCAGCATTTT.

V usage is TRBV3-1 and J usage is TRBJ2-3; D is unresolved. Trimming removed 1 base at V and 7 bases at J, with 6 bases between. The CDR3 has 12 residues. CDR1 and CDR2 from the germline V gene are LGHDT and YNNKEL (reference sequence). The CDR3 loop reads CASSQAPNTQYF. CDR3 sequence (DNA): TGTGCCAGCAGCCAAGCCCCAAATACGCAGTATTTT.

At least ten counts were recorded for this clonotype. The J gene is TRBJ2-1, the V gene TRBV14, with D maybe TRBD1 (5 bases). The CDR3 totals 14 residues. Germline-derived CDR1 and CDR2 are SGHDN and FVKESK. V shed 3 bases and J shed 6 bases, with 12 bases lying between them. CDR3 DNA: TGTGCCAGCAGCCAGGACCTTCAGGGCAATGAGCAGTTCTTC. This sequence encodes CASSQDLQGNEQFF.

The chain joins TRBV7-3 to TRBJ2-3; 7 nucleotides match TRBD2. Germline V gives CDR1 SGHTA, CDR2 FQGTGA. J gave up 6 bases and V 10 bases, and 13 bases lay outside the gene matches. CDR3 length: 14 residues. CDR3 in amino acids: CATSGSGGPDTQYF. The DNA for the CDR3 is TGTGCCACCTCCGGCTCGGGAGGACCCGATACGCAGTATTTT.

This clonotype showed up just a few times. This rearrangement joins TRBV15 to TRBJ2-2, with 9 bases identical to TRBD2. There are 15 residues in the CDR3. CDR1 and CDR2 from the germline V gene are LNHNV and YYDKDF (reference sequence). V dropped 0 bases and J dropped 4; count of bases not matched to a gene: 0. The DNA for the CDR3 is TGTGCCACCAGCAGAGAACTAGCGGGCACCGGGGAGCTGTTTTTT. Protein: CATSRELAGTGELFF.

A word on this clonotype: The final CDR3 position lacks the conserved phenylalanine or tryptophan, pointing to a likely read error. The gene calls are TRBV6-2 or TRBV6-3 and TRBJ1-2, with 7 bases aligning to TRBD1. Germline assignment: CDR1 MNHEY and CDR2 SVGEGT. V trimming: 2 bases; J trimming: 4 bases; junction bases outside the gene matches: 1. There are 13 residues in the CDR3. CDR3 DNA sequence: TGTGCCAGCAGTTACGACAGGGTCTATGGCTACACCTTA. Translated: CASSYDRVYGYTL.